These 7 T cell receptor beta chains originate from one sample sequenced in a study of blood T cell repertoires in COVID-19. Assay used: immunoSEQ multiplex PCR; TCRdb lists only in-frame clones, some missing. Altogether some 200,000 clones are present, 86% being singletons, with the ten largest covering around 3.5%. Sequencing input: PBMCs or T cells enriched from blood (not recorded which). The receptors here all came from a woman in her forties with acute COVID-19.

The rearrangement uses TRBV4-3 and TRBJ1-2, with D perhaps matching TRBD1 (5 bases). The CDR3 is 15 residues long. Germline V CDR1 and CDR2: LGHNA, YSLEER. The V gene lost 1 base and the J gene lost 3 bases, with 12 bases spanning the gap. The CDR3 bases are TGCGCCAGCAGCCAAGTTTCAGGGTCCGACTATGGCTACACCTTC. Protein sequence: CASSQVSGSDYGYTF.

The chain joins TRBV19 to TRBJ1-2; 8 bases are a match to TRBD1. This CDR3 comprises 15 residues. Germline CDR1 and CDR2: LNHDA and SQIVND (reference sequence). With 4 bases clipped from V and 2 bases from J, the junction kept 6 bases outside the gene matches. The CDR3 DNA is TGTGCCAGTAGTAGCCAGGGGGCATCGAACTATGGCTACACCTTC. It specifies CASSSQGASNYGYTF. The variable domain in full, with the rest retrieved from reference TRBV19 and TRBJ1-2, is DGGITQSPKYLFRKEGQNVTLSCEQNLNHDAMYWYRQDPGQGLRLIYYSQIVNDFQKGDIAEGYSVSREKKESFPLTVTSAQKNPTAFYLCASSSQGASNYGYTFGSGTRLTVV.

The chain recombines TRBV12-5 with TRBJ1-1; maybe TRBD1 (5 bases). The CDR3 sequence is 12 residues long. Trimming removed 6 bases from V and 1 base from J, with 6 bases in between. Germline V gene data show CDR1 as LGHNT and CDR2 as FRNRAP. The CDR3 is CASGQGNTEAFF. The CDR3 DNA reads as TGTGCTAGTGGGCAGGGGAACACTGAAGCTTTCTTT.

The V gene is TRBV11-3, the J gene TRBJ2-5, with D perhaps matching TRBD1 (5 bases). The V gene's germline CDR1 is SGHNT and CDR2 YENEEA. The length of the CDR3 is 15 residues. Trimming left V 3 bases short and J 5 bases short, with 16 bases between. CDR3 nucleotides: TGTGCCAGCAGCTTTTCCACAGGCTTTCAGGAGACCCAGTACTTC. It encodes CASSFSTGFQETQYF.

This clone was counted a single time. The rearrangement joins TRBV15 to TRBJ1-5, with 8 bases aligning to TRBD1. Looked up from germline, CDR1 is LNHNV and CDR2 is YYDKDF (reference sequence). V shed 2 bases, J shed 4 bases, and the junction held 7 bases outside the gene matches. The CDR3 covers 16 residues. CDR3 protein: CATSRNPGGLNQPQHF. DNA for the CDR3: TGTGCCACCAGCAGAAATCCAGGGGGCTTGAATCAGCCCCAGCATTTT.

The gene calls are TRBV4-1 and TRBJ2-1, with D maybe TRBD2 (6 bases). V gave up 4 bases and J gave up 5 bases, with 21 bases separating them. Germline V gene sequence: CDR1 MGHRA, CDR2 YSYEKL. This CDR3 contains 17 residues. The CDR3 bases are TGCGCCAGCAGCCCCCCGGGCCGGAGGGGAACGGACAATGAGCAGTTCTTC. Amino acids: CASSPPGRRGTDNEQFF.

The chain is built from TRBV5-1 and TRBJ2-4; tentatively, D is TRBD2 (7 bases). With 4 bases removed from V and 6 bases from J, the gap between germline ends came to 17 bases. The CDR3 is 15 residues long. Germline assignment: CDR1 SGHRS and CDR2 YFSETQ. CDR3: CASSGGGGSGNIQYF. CDR3 sequence (DNA): TGCGCCAGCAGCGGGGGAGGGGGATCCGGAAACATTCAGTACTTC.